These 20 T cell receptor beta chains originate from one sample sequenced in a study of blood T cell repertoires in COVID-19. Sequenced by immunoSEQ multiplex PCR; TCRdb stores in-frame clones only, minus some. Among 300,000 or so clones listed, roughly 84% were seen once. Sequences were obtained from peripheral blood. These receptors were obtained from a man aged 50-60 years with active or convalescent COVID-19.

The chain carries TRBV29-1 and TRBJ1-3; D gene uncertain. V was clipped by 5 bases and J by 0 bases, with 5 bases between them. CDR1 is SQVTM, CDR2 ANQGSEA, per germline. CDR3 length equals 12 residues. The CDR3 nucleotides read TGCAGCGTTCTCGGCTCTGGAAACACCATATATTTT. Encoded protein: CSVLGSGNTIYF.

This rearrangement joins TRBV30 to TRBJ2-5, with D possibly being TRBD1 (5 bases). Germline CDR1 reads GTSNPN; CDR2 reads SVGIG (reference sequence). V shed 2 bases and J shed 1 base, with 8 bases lying between them. The CDR3 has 13 residues. The CDR3 sequence: CAWSRGPQETQYF. The CDR3, as DNA: TGTGCCTGGAGTAGGGGCCCCCAAGAGACCCAGTACTTC.

The CDR3 region has the DNA TGTGCCAGCTCACCACAGGGGGCGGACACCGGGGAGCTGTTTTTT. It specifies CASSPQGADTGELFF. The chain employs TRBV18 and TRBJ2-2; TRBD1 matches 7 bases. The V gene's germline CDR1 is KGHSH and CDR2 LQKENI. The length of the CDR3 is 15 residues. V was pared by 1 base and J by 3 bases, with 2 bases of the junction left unmatched.

The sample holds one count of this clone. V is TRBV5-4 and J is TRBJ1-4, with D hard to call. Germline V lookup: CDR1 SGHNT, CDR2 YYREEE (reference sequence). V shed 3 bases and J shed 4 bases, with 10 bases lying between them. The CDR3 loop spans 14 amino acids. CDR3 in amino acids: CASSSDGNNEKLFF. The CDR3 DNA is TGTGCCAGCAGCTCGGACGGGAATAATGAAAAACTGTTTTTT.

The CDR3 sequence: CASSVQGVDTQYF. For the CDR3, the DNA is TGTGCCAGCAGCGTACAGGGGGTAGATACGCAGTATTTT. The chain is built from TRBV7-9 and TRBJ2-3; TRBD1 matches at 8 bases. The CDR3 sequence is 13 residues long. Germline CDR1 SEHNR, CDR2 FQNEAQ (reference sequence). Trimming at V came to 5 bases and at J to 5 bases, leaving 3 bases not matched to a gene.

This chain connects TRBV6-6 to TRBJ2-2; unclear D gene. The germline gives CDR1 MNHNY, CDR2 SVGAGI (reference sequence). The V end lost 6 bases, the J end lost 1 base, and 15 bases lay between the germline ends. The CDR3 runs to 16 residues. The CDR3 loop reads CASSPYGVENTGELFF. The CDR3 coding sequence is TGTGCCAGCAGCCCATACGGAGTGGAGAACACCGGGGAGCTGTTTTTT.

The rearrangement links TRBV7-6 to TRBJ2-1, with D possibly TRBD2 on 6 matching bases. The germline V and J ends were trimmed by 1 base and 6 bases, with 13 bases remaining between them. Germline V gene data show CDR1 as SGHVS and CDR2 as FNYEAQ. There are 15 residues in the CDR3. CDR3 protein: CASSLGPGVFNEQFF. The CDR3 region has the DNA TGTGCCAGCAGCTTAGGTCCGGGAGTGTTCAATGAGCAGTTCTTC.

The V and J genes are TRBV28 and TRBJ1-4, with TRBD1 identical over 7 bases. There are 15 residues in the CDR3. The V and J ends lost 7 bases and 3 bases, in that order; junction bases with no gene match: 8. Germline V lookup: CDR1 MDHEN, CDR2 SYDVKM. The CDR3 sequence is CASTQRQGSNEKLFF. CDR3 DNA: TGTGCCAGCACTCAAAGACAGGGCTCTAATGAAAAACTGTTTTTT.

This clone was observed a single time. The chain uses TRBV18 and TRBJ1-4; 8 bases are shared with TRBD1. V was pared by 3 bases and J by 2 bases, with 5 bases of the junction left unmatched. CDR1 is KGHSH, CDR2 LQKENI, per germline. The CDR3 has 16 residues. DNA of the CDR3: TGTGCCAGCTCACCCCAGGGGGCCTCCACTAATGAAAAACTGTTTTTT. This gives the protein CASSPQGASTNEKLFF.

Regarding this clone: Within the sample, other DNA sequences also encode this same CDR3. The chain couples TRBV6-5 to TRBJ1-1; 11 bases align to TRBD1. The CDR3 is 15 amino acids. Germline CDR1 reads MNHEY; CDR2 reads SVGAGI. The junction had 0 bases not matched to a gene; V was cut back by 0 bases and J by 3 bases. The DNA for the CDR3 is TGTGCCAGCAGTTACTCGGGACAGGGGGACACTGAAGCTTTCTTT. Amino acid sequence: CASSYSGQGDTEAFF.

CDR3 sequence (DNA): TGTGCCAGCAGCGGGAGGGCCCGGGAGACCCAGTACTTC. As protein: CASSGRARETQYF. This chain joins TRBV13 and TRBJ2-5; 7 bases are a match to TRBD2. V was clipped by 5 bases and J by 5 bases; unmatched bases: 5. This CDR3 has 13 residues. The germline V gene has CDR1 PRHDT and CDR2 FYEKMQ (reference sequence).

The V call is TRBV18, the J call TRBJ1-1, with 7 positions matching TRBD1. Germline V gene lookup returns CDR1 KGHSH and CDR2 LQKENI. The CDR3 is 15 residues long. V lost 8 bases and J lost 2; bases outside the gene matches: 11. CDR3 residues: CASITGTAPNTEAFF. CDR3 DNA: TGTGCCAGCATCACCGGGACAGCTCCAAACACTGAAGCTTTCTTT. Full variable domain (rest looked up from reference TRBV18 and TRBJ1-1): NAGVMQNPRHLVRRRGQEARLRCSPMKGHSHVYWYRQLPEEGLKFMVYLQKENIIDESGMPKERFSAEFPKEGPSILRIQQVVRGDSAAYFCASITGTAPNTEAFFGQGTRLTVV.

This clone was seen only a few times. The chain combines TRBV5-1 with TRBJ2-7, with D possibly matching TRBD1 (6 bases). Germline CDR1 reads SGHRS; CDR2 reads YFSETQ. CDR3 length: 13 residues. V lost 2 bases, J lost 1 base, and 7 bases lay in between. The DNA of the CDR3 is TGCGCCAGCAGCTTTGGACAGTCCTACGAGCAGTACTTC. Translation gives CASSFGQSYEQYF.

This chain uses TRBV6-5 with TRBJ1-5; possibly TRBD1 for D (5 bases). V was pared by 5 bases and J by 10 bases, with 12 bases between. Germline CDR1 MNHEY, CDR2 SVGAGI. This CDR3 contains 12 residues. CDR3 DNA sequence: TGTGCCAGCAGTCACCAGGGTTCCCCCCAGCATTTT. Protein sequence: CASSHQGSPQHF.

The gene calls are TRBV11-3 and TRBJ2-1, with 8 bases identical to TRBD1. Per germline, CDR1 SGHNT and CDR2 YENEEA. CDR3 size: 15 residues. Germline trimming cut 1 base from V and 9 bases from J; bases unmatched to any gene: 8. The CDR3 here is CASSLGSGGVSEQFF. In DNA, the CDR3 is TGTGCCAGCAGCTTAGGATCAGGGGGCGTGAGTGAGCAGTTCTTC.

The chain joins TRBV30 to TRBJ1-3; D is uncertain. Trimming shortened V by 5 bases and J by 0 bases, and 8 bases separated the two germline ends. The CDR3 totals 13 residues. CDR1 is GTSNPN and CDR2 is SVGIG in the germline V gene (reference sequence). The CDR3 sequence: CAWGLNSGNTIYF. CDR3 sequence (DNA): TGTGCCTGGGGACTAAACTCTGGAAACACCATATATTTT.

The rearrangement joins TRBV5-1 to TRBJ2-7; the D gene is possibly TRBD2 (5 bases). Germline CDR1 reads SGHRS; CDR2 reads YFSETQ. CDR3 length: 16 residues. With 1 base removed from V and 0 bases from J, the gap between germline ends came to 14 bases. DNA of the CDR3: TGCGCCAGCAGCTTGCTTATCCCGGGGAGCTCCTACGAGCAGTACTTC. This encodes CASSLLIPGSSYEQYF.

The table lists this clone with a few counts. The chain links TRBV19 to TRBJ2-2, with a tentative D call TRBD1 (5 bases). CDR1 and CDR2 (germline): LNHDA, SQIVND (reference sequence). The CDR3 sequence is 15 residues long. V was trimmed by 4 bases and J by 0 bases, leaving 9 bases between them. CDR3 nucleotides: TGTGCCAGTAGTAACTACAGGACGAACACCGGGGAGCTGTTTTTT. This encodes CASSNYRTNTGELFF.

The V gene is TRBV30, the J gene TRBJ2-3; D perhaps matches TRBD2 (7 bases). Germline lookup yields CDR1 GTSNPN and CDR2 SVGIG (reference sequence). Trimming cost V 2 bases and J 2 bases, with 14 bases left between them. This CDR3 is built from 15 residues. This chain's CDR3 is CAWSWEGGLTDTQYF. In nucleotides, the CDR3 is TGTGCCTGGAGTTGGGAGGGGGGCCTCACAGATACGCAGTATTTT.

This chain joins TRBV11-2 and TRBJ1-3; D is undetermined. The V end was cut by 2 bases, the J end by 4 bases, with 15 bases between. This CDR3 spans 16 amino acids. Germline values: CDR1 SGHAT, CDR2 FQNNGV. Here the CDR3 DNA reads TGTGCCAGCAGCTTAAAGTTACAGTCTGGAGGAAACACCATATATTTT. This sequence encodes CASSLKLQSGGNTIYF. Full variable domain (rest looked up from reference TRBV11-2 and TRBJ1-3): EAGVAQSPRYKIIEKRQSVAFWCNPISGHATLYWYQQILGQGPKLLIQFQNNGVVDDSQLPKDRFSAERLKGVDSTLKIQPAKLEDSAVYLCASSLKLQSGGNTIYFGEGSWLTVV.